This T cell receptor beta chain appears in the sequencing data of a study of blood T cell repertoires in COVID-19. This clone was recorded once. Generated by immunoSEQ multiplex PCR, the TCRdb table keeps only in-frame clones and is missing some. Of 45,000 to 50,000 clones listed, 70% to 90% are singletons. The receptor comes from a woman of 80 years or more with COVID-19, enrolled during active disease. The specimen was peripheral blood.

CDR3 sequence: CASSDRYSYEQYF. CDR3 in DNA: TGTGCCAGCAGCGACAGGTATTCCTACGAGCAGTACTTC. The chain links TRBV12-3 or TRBV12-4 to TRBJ2-7; D is possibly TRBD1 (6 bases). Trimming removed 6 bases from V and 1 base from J, with 10 bases in between. The CDR3 length is 13 residues.